The sequence of this T cell receptor (beta chain) was determined in a study of T cell clusters in autoimmune cytopenias. The CDR3 runs 16 residues. Germline V gives CDR1 PRHDT, CDR2 FYEKMQ (reference sequence). Multiplex touch-down PCR amplified TRB using TRB-A and TRB-B pools in one tube. TCRdb reprocessed the multiplex PCR reads, keeping one entry per CDR3 protein, no DNA. This sample's table has about 6,300 distinct CDR3 sequences. TRB amplification used around 0.25 ug of peripheral blood genomic DNA. The same specimen was also included in a second study, on T cell repertoires in aging, cancer and after chemotherapy. This second study notes: About 9 million TCR reads made up the full dataset.

The sequencing sample was made of peripheral blood. This sequence joins TRBV13 and TRBJ2-5; with no DNA, the TCRdb D assignment of TRBD1 cannot be verified. The receptor was isolated from a human donor in good health. The CDR3 sequence: CASSPETGGPQETQYF.